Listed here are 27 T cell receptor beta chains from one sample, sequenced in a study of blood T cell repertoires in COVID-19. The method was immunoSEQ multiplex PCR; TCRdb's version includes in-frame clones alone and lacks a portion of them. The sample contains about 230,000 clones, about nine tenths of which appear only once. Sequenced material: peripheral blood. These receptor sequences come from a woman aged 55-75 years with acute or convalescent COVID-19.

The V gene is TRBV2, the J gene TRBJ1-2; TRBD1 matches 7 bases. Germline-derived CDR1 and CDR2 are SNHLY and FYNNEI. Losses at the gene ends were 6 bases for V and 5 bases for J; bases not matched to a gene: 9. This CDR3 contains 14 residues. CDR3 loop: CASRGDSNNYGYTF. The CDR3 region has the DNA TGTGCCAGCAGGGGGGACAGCAATAATTATGGCTACACCTTC.

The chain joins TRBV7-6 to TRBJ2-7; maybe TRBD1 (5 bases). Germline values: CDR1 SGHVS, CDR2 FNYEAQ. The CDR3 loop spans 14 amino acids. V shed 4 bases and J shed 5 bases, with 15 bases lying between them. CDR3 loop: CASSYDRRSNEQYF. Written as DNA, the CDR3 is TGTGCCAGCAGCTACGACAGACGGTCTAACGAGCAGTACTTC.

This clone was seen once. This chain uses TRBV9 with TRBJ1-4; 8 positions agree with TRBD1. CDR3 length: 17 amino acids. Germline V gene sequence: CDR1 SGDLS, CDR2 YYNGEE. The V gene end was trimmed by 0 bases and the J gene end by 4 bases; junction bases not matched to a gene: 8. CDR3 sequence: CASSVAVGTGVNEKLFF. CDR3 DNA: TGTGCCAGCAGCGTAGCTGTGGGGACAGGTGTTAATGAAAAACTGTTTTTT.

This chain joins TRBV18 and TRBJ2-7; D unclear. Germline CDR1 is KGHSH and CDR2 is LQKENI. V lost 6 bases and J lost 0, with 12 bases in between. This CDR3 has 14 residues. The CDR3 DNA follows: TGTGCCAGCTCCCATTCTCATAGCTCCTACGAGCAGTACTTC. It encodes CASSHSHSSYEQYF.

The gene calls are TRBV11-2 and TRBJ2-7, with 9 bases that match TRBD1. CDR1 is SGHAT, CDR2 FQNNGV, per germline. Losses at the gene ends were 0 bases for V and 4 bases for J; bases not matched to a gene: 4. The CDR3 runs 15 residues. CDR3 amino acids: CASSLDNRGLYEQYF. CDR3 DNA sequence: TGTGCCAGCAGCTTAGATAACAGGGGGCTTTACGAGCAGTACTTC.

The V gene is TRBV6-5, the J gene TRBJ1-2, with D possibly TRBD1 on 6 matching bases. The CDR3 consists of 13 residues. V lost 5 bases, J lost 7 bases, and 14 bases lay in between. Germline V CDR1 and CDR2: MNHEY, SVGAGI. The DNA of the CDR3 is TGTGCCAGCAGTCAATTTATGACAGGTGGCTACACCTTC. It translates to CASSQFMTGGYTF.

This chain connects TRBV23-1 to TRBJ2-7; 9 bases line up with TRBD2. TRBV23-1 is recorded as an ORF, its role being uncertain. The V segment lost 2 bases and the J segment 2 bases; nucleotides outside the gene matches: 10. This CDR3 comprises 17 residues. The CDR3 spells CASSQVVWREGAYEQYF. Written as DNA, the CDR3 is TGCGCCAGCAGTCAAGTTGTGTGGCGGGAGGGGGCCTACGAGCAGTACTTC.

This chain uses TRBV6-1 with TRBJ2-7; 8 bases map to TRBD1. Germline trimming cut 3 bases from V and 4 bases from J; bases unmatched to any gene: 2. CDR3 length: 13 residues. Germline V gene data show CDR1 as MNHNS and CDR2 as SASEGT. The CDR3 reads CASSEYRGYEQYF. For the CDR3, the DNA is TGTGCCAGCAGTGAGTACAGGGGGTACGAGCAGTACTTC.

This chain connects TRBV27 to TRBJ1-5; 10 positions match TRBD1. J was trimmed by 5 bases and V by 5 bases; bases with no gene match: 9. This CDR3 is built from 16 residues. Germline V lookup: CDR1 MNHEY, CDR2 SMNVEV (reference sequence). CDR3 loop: CASSPRQGARDQPQHF. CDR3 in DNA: TGTGCCAGCAGTCCACGACAGGGGGCTAGAGATCAGCCCCAGCATTTT.

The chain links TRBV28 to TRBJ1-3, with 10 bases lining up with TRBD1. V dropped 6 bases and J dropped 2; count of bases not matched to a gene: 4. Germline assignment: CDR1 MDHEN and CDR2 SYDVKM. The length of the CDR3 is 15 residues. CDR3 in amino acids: CASRGTGEPGNTIYF. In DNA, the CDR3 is TGTGCCAGCAGGGGGACAGGGGAGCCTGGAAACACCATATATTTT.

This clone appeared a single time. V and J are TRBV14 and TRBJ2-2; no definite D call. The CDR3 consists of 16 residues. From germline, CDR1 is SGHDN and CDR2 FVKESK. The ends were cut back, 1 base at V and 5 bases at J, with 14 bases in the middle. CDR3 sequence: CASSQGVRSWTGELFF. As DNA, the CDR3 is TGTGCCAGCAGCCAAGGAGTCCGATCTTGGACCGGGGAGCTGTTTTTT.

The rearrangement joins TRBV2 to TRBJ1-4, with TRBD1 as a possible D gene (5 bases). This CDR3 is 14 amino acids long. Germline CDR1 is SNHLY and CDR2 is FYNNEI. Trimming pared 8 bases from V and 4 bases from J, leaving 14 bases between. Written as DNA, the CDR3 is TGTGCCAGCCTCCTCGGGGGAGGTAATGAAAAACTGTTTTTT. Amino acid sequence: CASLLGGGNEKLFF.

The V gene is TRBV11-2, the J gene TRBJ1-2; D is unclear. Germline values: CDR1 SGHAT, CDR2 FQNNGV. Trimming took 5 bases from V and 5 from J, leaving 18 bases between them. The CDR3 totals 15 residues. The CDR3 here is CASSPGSEGSYGYTF. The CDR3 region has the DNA TGTGCCAGCAGCCCCGGATCGGAGGGCTCGTATGGCTACACCTTC. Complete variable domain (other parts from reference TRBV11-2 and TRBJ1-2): EAGVAQSPRYKIIEKRQSVAFWCNPISGHATLYWYQQILGQGPKLLIQFQNNGVVDDSQLPKDRFSAERLKGVDSTLKIQPAKLEDSAVYLCASSPGSEGSYGYTFGSGTRLTVV.

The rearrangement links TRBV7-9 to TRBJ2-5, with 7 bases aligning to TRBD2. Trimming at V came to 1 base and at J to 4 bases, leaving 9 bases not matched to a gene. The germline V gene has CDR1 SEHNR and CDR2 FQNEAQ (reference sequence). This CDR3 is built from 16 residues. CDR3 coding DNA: TGTGCCAGCAGCTTAGTTAGCGGGCTTTTTCGAGAGACCCAGTACTTC. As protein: CASSLVSGLFRETQYF.

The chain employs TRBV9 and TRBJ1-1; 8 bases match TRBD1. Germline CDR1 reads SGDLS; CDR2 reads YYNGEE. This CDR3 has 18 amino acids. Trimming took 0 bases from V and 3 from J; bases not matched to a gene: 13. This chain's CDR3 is CASSVVTFQGAYDTEAFF. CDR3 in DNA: TGTGCCAGCAGCGTAGTAACTTTCCAGGGGGCTTATGACACTGAAGCTTTCTTT.

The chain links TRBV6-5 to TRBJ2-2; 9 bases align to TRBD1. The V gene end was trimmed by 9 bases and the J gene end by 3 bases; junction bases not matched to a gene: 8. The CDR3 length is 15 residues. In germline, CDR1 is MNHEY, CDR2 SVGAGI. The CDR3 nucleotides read TGTGCCAGTCCCTCAGACAGGGGGTACACCGGGGAGCTGTTTTTT. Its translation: CASPSDRGYTGELFF.

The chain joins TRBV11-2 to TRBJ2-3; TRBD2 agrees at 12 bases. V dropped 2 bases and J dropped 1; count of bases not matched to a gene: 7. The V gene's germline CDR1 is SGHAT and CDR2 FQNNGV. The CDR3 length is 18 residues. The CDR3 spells CASSLILAGGQGTDTQYF. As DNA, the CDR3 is TGTGCCAGCAGCTTAATTCTAGCGGGGGGGCAGGGCACAGATACGCAGTATTTT.

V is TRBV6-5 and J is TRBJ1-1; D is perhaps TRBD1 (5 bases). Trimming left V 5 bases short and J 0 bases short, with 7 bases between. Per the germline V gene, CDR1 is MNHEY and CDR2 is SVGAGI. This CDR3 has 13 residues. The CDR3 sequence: CASSRGVNTEAFF. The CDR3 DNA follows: TGTGCCAGCAGTAGGGGCGTGAACACTGAAGCTTTCTTT.

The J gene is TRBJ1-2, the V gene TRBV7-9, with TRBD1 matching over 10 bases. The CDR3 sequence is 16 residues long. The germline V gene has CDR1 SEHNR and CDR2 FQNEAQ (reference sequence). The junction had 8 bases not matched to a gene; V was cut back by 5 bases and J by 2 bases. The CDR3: CASSPAGQGPNYGYTF. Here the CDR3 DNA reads TGTGCCAGCAGCCCAGCGGGACAGGGGCCCAACTATGGCTACACCTTC.

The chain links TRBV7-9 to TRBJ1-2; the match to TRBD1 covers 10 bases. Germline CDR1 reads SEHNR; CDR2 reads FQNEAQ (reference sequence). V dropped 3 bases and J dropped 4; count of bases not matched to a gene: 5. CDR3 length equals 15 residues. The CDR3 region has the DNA TGTGCCAGCAGCTTCCAGGGGACAGGGGTCTATGGCTACACCTTC. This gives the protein CASSFQGTGVYGYTF. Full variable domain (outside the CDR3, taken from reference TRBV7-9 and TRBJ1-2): DTGVSQNPRHKITKRGQNVTFRCDPISEHNRLYWYRQTLGQGPEFLTYFQNEAQLEKSRLLSDRFSAERPKGSFSTLEIQRTEQGDSAMYLCASSFQGTGVYGYTFGSGTRLTVV.

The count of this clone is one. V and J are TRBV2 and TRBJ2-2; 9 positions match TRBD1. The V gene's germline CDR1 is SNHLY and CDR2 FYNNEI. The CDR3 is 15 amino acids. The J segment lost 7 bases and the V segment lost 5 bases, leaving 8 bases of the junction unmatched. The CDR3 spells CASSPTGTGIGELFF. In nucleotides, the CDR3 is TGTGCCAGCAGTCCTACCGGGACAGGGATCGGGGAGCTGTTTTTT.

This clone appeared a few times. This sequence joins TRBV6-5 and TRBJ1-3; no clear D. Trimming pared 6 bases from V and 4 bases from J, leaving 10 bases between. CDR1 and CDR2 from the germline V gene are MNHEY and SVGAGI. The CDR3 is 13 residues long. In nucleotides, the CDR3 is TGTGCCAGCAGAGCGGGTGCAGGAAACACCATATATTTT. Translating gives CASRAGAGNTIYF.

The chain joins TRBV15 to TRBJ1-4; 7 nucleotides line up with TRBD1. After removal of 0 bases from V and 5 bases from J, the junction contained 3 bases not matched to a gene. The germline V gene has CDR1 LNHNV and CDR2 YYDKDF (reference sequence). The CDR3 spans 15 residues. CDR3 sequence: CATSRDRQGNEKLFF. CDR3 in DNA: TGTGCCACCAGCAGAGATCGACAGGGAAATGAAAAACTGTTTTTT.

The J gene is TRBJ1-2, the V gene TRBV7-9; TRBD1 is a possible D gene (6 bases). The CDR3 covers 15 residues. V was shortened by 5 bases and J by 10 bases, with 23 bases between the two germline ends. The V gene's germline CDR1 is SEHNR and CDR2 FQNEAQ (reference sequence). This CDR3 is CASSPGVRQGYYYTF. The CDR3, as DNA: TGTGCCAGCAGCCCTGGTGTCCGGCAGGGGTATTACTACACCTTC.

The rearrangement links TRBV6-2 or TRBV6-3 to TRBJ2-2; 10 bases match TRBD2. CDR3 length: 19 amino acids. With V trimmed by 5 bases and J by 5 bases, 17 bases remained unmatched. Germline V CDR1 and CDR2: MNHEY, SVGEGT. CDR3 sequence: CASSNLAGGIMYGTGELFF. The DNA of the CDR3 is TGTGCCAGCAGTAACTTAGCGGGAGGAATCATGTATGGGACCGGGGAGCTGTTTTTT.

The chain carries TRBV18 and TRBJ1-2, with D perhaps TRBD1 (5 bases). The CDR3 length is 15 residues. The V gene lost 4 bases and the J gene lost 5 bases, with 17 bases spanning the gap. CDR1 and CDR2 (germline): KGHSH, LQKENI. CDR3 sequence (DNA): TGTGCCAGCTCACAGAGCGGGGCAAGAGATTATGGCTACACCTTC. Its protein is CASSQSGARDYGYTF.

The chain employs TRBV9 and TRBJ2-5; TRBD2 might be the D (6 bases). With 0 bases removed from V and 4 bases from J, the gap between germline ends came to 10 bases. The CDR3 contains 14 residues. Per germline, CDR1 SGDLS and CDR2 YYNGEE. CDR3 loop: CASSVAPGVETQYF. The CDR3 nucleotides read TGTGCCAGCAGCGTAGCACCGGGAGTAGAGACCCAGTACTTC.